The 2 T cell receptor beta chains presented below share a single source sample, sequenced in a study of technical replicates of blood from a handful of donors. The method was immunoSEQ multiplex PCR; TCRdb's version includes in-frame clones alone and lacks a portion of them. The table lists 50,000 or so clones, approximately 90% of them singletons. Sample: PBMCs. These receptors came from a human donor in good health. Some clones in this sample may be carry-over from other donors' samples.

V is TRBV28 and J is TRBJ1-1; D not resolved. CDR3 size: 12 residues. Looked up from germline, CDR1 is MDHEN and CDR2 is SYDVKM. Trimming took 2 bases from V and 4 from J, leaving 5 bases between them. CDR3 DNA sequence: TGTGCCAGCAGTTTACGGAGCACTGAAGCTTTCTTT. Amino acid sequence: CASSLRSTEAFF.

The chain carries TRBV5-6 and TRBJ1-1; possibly TRBD1 for D (5 bases). V lost 0 bases and J 6 bases, leaving 9 bases between the germline ends. The germline V gene encodes CDR1 SGHDT and CDR2 YYEEEE. This CDR3 is 13 amino acids long. CDR3 sequence reads: CASSLAGGAEAFF. CDR3 coding DNA: TGTGCCAGCAGCTTGGCCGGGGGGGCTGAAGCTTTCTTT.